The 14 T cell receptor beta chains listed next were all sequenced from one sample in a study of beta chain features in type 1 diabetes listed by TCRdb under 2018. For these TCRs, the target antigens are not known. What the study reported, not specific to this receptor: Type 1 diabetes patients showed a moderate but significant shortening of TCRB CDR3 length in all four CD4+ subsets.

Receptors were amplified or captured by the immunoSEQ multiplex PCR assay. The High Capacity cDNA Reverse Transcription Kit was used to reverse transcribe all of the isolated RNA, meaning that expressed TCRB transcripts were what got sequenced. In TCRdb, the immuneACCESS table is reduced to in-frame sequences with V and J assigned. These tables do not hold every clone; where another copy was compared, an unresolved V gene accounts for under half, and the others remain unexplained. Counted in this sample were around 710,000 clones; 12% of them appeared once. The ten largest clones take up more than 0.095% of the sample. The sample comprised naive CD4+ T cells from blood. Taken with the paper, the label for cell subset or site translates to: true naive CD4+ T cells. Source of these receptors: a man younger than 45 with type 1 diabetes.

This clone was observed a handful of times. The V call is TRBV29-1, the J call TRBJ1-1; D is uncertain. Looked up from germline, CDR1 is SQVTM and CDR2 is ANQGSEA. The CDR3 sequence is 15 residues long. V was cut by 0 bases and J by 0 bases, with 11 bases left in between. CDR3 sequence: CSVEDLAGVNTEAFF. Written as DNA, the CDR3 is TGCAGCGTTGAAGATTTGGCAGGCGTGAACACTGAAGCTTTCTTT.

J is TRBJ1-5 and V is TRBV2; 7 nucleotides match TRBD1. V was clipped by 6 bases and J by 0 bases; unmatched bases: 5. CDR1 SNHLY and CDR2 FYNNEI come from the germline V gene. CDR3 length equals 15 residues. Here the CDR3 DNA reads TGTGCCAGCAGCGGGGACAGATATAGCAATCAGCCCCAGCATTTT. Amino acid sequence: CASSGDRYSNQPQHF.

This clone was seen a handful of times. The rearrangement uses TRBV28 and TRBJ2-5, with 8 bases matching TRBD2. The CDR3 consists of 14 residues. The V and J ends lost 7 bases and 2 bases, in that order; junction bases with no gene match: 6. Germline loops: CDR1 MDHEN, CDR2 SYDVKM. The CDR3 DNA is TGTGCCAGCACCCGGGGGGGCAATCAAGAGACCCAGTACTTC. This translates into CASTRGGNQETQYF.

This chain connects TRBV9 to TRBJ2-7, with D perhaps TRBD1 (6 bases). CDR1 SGDLS and CDR2 YYNGEE come from the germline V gene. The CDR3 covers 15 residues. The V gene lost 0 bases and the J gene lost 2 bases, with 12 bases spanning the gap. CDR3 bases: TGTGCCAGCAGCGTAGATTCGACAGGTACCTACGAGCAGTACTTC. Protein sequence: CASSVDSTGTYEQYF.

Written as DNA, the CDR3 is TGTGCCAGCAGCCCAGTGAAGGTGAATCAGCCCCAGCATTTT. Amino acid sequence: CASSPVKVNQPQHF. The chain has TRBV9 and TRBJ1-5, with D hard to call. This CDR3 has 14 residues. The germline V and J ends were trimmed by 4 bases and 4 bases, with 12 bases remaining between them. Germline V CDR1 and CDR2: SGDLS, YYNGEE. Full variable domain (missing parts from reference TRBV9 and TRBJ1-5): DSGVTQTPKHLITATGQRVTLRCSPRSGDLSVYWYQQSLDQGLQFLIQYYNGEERAKGNILERFSAQQFPDLHSELNLSSLELGDSALYFCASSPVKVNQPQHFGDGTRLSIL.

This clone has more than one count but fewer than ten. J is TRBJ2-7 and V is TRBV15; D gene uncertain. From germline, CDR1 is LNHNV and CDR2 YYDKDF (reference sequence). This CDR3 comprises 12 residues. The V and J ends lost 3 bases and 3 bases respectively, with 6 bases between them. The CDR3 is CATSSTVYEQYF. For the CDR3, the DNA is TGTGCCACCAGCAGTACGGTCTACGAGCAGTACTTC.

This rearrangement joins TRBV5-4 to TRBJ2-7; 7 bases map to TRBD1. CDR1 is SGHNT, CDR2 YYREEE, per germline (reference sequence). Trimming at V came to 1 base and at J to 1 base, leaving 2 bases not matched to a gene. The CDR3 covers 14 residues. The CDR3 sequence: CASSLMGQSYEQYF. Written as DNA, the CDR3 is TGTGCCAGCAGCTTGATGGGACAGTCCTACGAGCAGTACTTC. Using reference TRBV5-4 and TRBJ2-7 for the parts outside the CDR3, the full variable domain is ETGVTQSPTHLIKTRGQQVTLRCSSQSGHNTVSWYQQALGQGPQFIFQYYREEENGRGNFPPRFSGLQFPNYSSELNVNALELDDSALYLCASSLMGQSYEQYFGPGTRLTVT.

In this sample, this clone turned up a few times. The chain uses TRBV7-3 and TRBJ1-2; no reliable D call. V lost 4 bases, J lost 12 bases, and 18 bases lay in between. Germline values: CDR1 SGHTA, CDR2 FQGTGA. The CDR3 has 13 amino acids. The CDR3: CASSSSSGGGHTF. The CDR3, as DNA: TGTGCCAGCAGCTCCTCGAGCGGTGGCGGACACACCTTC.

This clone was observed a few times. The chain employs TRBV4-3 and TRBJ1-2; D possibly corresponds to TRBD1 (6 bases). The germline V and J ends were trimmed by 0 bases and 5 bases, with 13 bases remaining between them. Per germline, CDR1 LGHNA and CDR2 YSLEER. The CDR3 spans 15 residues. This CDR3 is CASSQDWPGTYGYTF. The CDR3 DNA is TGCGCCAGCAGCCAAGATTGGCCCGGGACATATGGCTACACCTTC.

This clone came up a few times. The germline gene is not matched at one end of the junction; a read error may be the cause. V and J are TRBV7-9 and TRBJ1-2; no firm D call. The CDR3 totals 12 residues. Germline lookup yields CDR1 SEHNR and CDR2 FQNEAQ (reference sequence). The DNA for the CDR3 is TGTGCCAGCAGCTCCGATCGGACTCAAATCCACTTC. This codes for CASSSDRTQIHF.

The rearrangement uses TRBV18 and TRBJ2-6; D unclear. The germline gives CDR1 KGHSH, CDR2 LQKENI. The CDR3 has 17 residues. V was trimmed by 4 bases and J by 0 bases, leaving 13 bases between them. CDR3 sequence (DNA): TGTGCCAGCTCACTATCACCGACGGTCTCTGGGGCCAACGTCCTGACTTTC. The encoded protein is CASSLSPTVSGANVLTF.

This chain connects TRBV28 to TRBJ2-1, with D possibly TRBD1 on 6 matching bases. This CDR3 has 14 residues. Germline V gives CDR1 MDHEN, CDR2 SYDVKM. V lost 4 bases and J 6 bases, leaving 13 bases between the germline ends. As DNA, the CDR3 is TGTGCCAGCAGTTCGGACAGCCTGGGCAATGAGCAGTTCTTC. It codes for CASSSDSLGNEQFF. The full variable domain, rest sourced from reference TRBV28 and TRBJ2-1, is DVKVTQSSRYLVKRTGEKVFLECVQDMDHENMFWYRQDPGLGLRLIYFSYDVKMKEKGDIPEGYSVSREKKERFSLILESASTNQTSMYLCASSSDSLGNEQFFGPGTRLTVL.

The J gene is TRBJ1-5, the V gene TRBV7-8; D may be TRBD1 (5 bases). CDR3 length: 17 amino acids. V shed 3 bases and J shed 1 base, with 16 bases lying between them. Germline CDR1 reads SGHVS; CDR2 reads FQNEAQ. The CDR3 DNA follows: TGTGCCAGCAGCTTCCTACGGTACCCAGGGAGCAATCAGCCCCAGCATTTT. Translating gives CASSFLRYPGSNQPQHF.

The chain links TRBV2 to TRBJ2-6; D unresolved. V was pared by 1 base and J by 2 bases, with 9 bases between. The CDR3 consists of 16 residues. From germline, CDR1 is SNHLY and CDR2 FYNNEI. Written as DNA, the CDR3 is TGTGCCAGCAGTGAAGTGTCAGGAGCTGGGGCCAACGTCCTGACTTTC. Encoded protein: CASSEVSGAGANVLTF.